The 24 T cell receptor beta chains in this list originate from one sample, sequenced in a study of monozygotic twins with inflammatory bowel disease. TCRdb reanalyzed the 5' RACE reads, giving one entry per CDR3 protein sequence and no DNA. The table lists about 160,000 distinct CDR3 sequences. Sequencing used blood. The receptors shown here come from a human donor with ulcerative colitis or Crohn's disease, or a healthy co-twin of an affected twin (not recorded which).

V usage is TRBV7-2 and J usage is TRBJ2-5; the D call of TRBD2 rests on TCRdb alone, since no DNA is present to check it. CDR1 is SGHTA, CDR2 FQGNSA, per germline. The length of the CDR3 is 15 residues. CDR3 sequence: CASSLTSGEEETQYF.

V gene TRBV5-1 combines with J gene TRBJ1-1. The CDR3 sequence is 14 residues long. CDR1 SGHRS and CDR2 YFSETQ come from the germline V gene. The CDR3 here is CASSLRAVKTEAFF.

The rearrangement uses TRBV7-9 and TRBJ1-5. Germline-derived CDR1 and CDR2 are SEHNR and FQNEAQ (reference sequence). This CDR3 contains 16 residues. CDR3: CASSPGRRESNQPQHF.

The chain uses TRBV5-1 and TRBJ1-2. This CDR3 comprises 14 residues. The V gene's germline CDR1 is SGHRS and CDR2 YFSETQ. The CDR3 loop is CASSLERTDYGYTF.

The V and J genes are TRBV10-3 and TRBJ1-1. The CDR3 sequence is 13 residues long. Per germline, CDR1 ENHRY and CDR2 SYGVKD. The CDR3 reads CAIVTGLNTEAFF.

This rearrangement joins TRBV7-2 to TRBJ1-1; TCRdb names TRBD1, which stays unverified in the absence of DNA. The CDR3 has 16 residues. Germline CDR1 and CDR2: SGHTA and FQGNSA. The CDR3: CASSHQRQIMNTEAFF.

The V call is TRBV18, the J call TRBJ1-2; TCRdb's D call of TRBD1 is untestable without DNA. The germline gives CDR1 KGHSH, CDR2 LQKENI. CDR3 size: 13 residues. Here the CDR3 reads CASSSTVNYGYTF.

V is TRBV4-2 and J is TRBJ1-5. Germline V gene sequence: CDR1 LGHNA, CDR2 YNFKEQ. The CDR3 runs 12 residues. The CDR3 region is CASSLINQPQHF.

The gene calls are TRBV4-2 and TRBJ2-3; TCRdb's assignment of TRBD2 cannot be checked, as there is no DNA. Germline CDR1 is LGHNA and CDR2 is YNFKEQ. The CDR3 has 19 residues. CDR3 amino acids: CASSRGTSGSMSSTDTQYF.

The chain recombines TRBV7-8 with TRBJ1-6. Germline lookup yields CDR1 SGHVS and CDR2 FQNEAQ. This CDR3 has 18 residues. The CDR3 protein is CASSLQAEALPPNSPLHF.

The chain recombines TRBV12-3 or TRBV12-4 with TRBJ1-5; TCRdb's D gene call, TRBD1, goes unchecked for lack of DNA. The CDR3 has 14 amino acids. CDR3 sequence: CASSLGQEGQPQHF.

V is TRBV9 and J is TRBJ2-7. Germline V gene lookup returns CDR1 SGDLS and CDR2 YYNGEE. This CDR3 spans 13 amino acids. CDR3 in amino acids: CASSDLLSYEQYF.

This chain connects TRBV4-2 to TRBJ2-1; as DNA is missing, the TRBD1 call by TCRdb cannot be tested. The V gene's germline CDR1 is LGHNA and CDR2 YNFKEQ. The CDR3 spans 17 residues. The CDR3: CASSQPRTGGSYNEQFF.

The rearrangement joins TRBV20-1 to TRBJ2-3; TCRdb calls TRBD2, which cannot be checked without DNA. The CDR3 contains 14 residues. CDR1 is DFQATT, CDR2 SNEGSKA, per germline (reference sequence). CDR3 loop: CSGQLAGEADMQYF.

The chain carries TRBV20-1 and TRBJ2-7; the D call from TCRdb, TRBD1, cannot be confirmed without DNA. CDR1 is DFQATT and CDR2 is SNEGSKA in the germline V gene (reference sequence). The CDR3 is 14 amino acids. CDR3 amino acids: CSANRDREPYEQYF.

This chain connects TRBV7-8 to TRBJ1-4. This CDR3 is 14 amino acids long. Per the germline V gene, CDR1 is SGHVS and CDR2 is FQNEAQ. CDR3 sequence: CASSRRTDNEKLFF.

The CDR3 sequence is CASSYLTSGGREQYF. The rearrangement uses TRBV6-5 and TRBJ2-7; TCRdb's assignment of TRBD2 cannot be checked, as there is no DNA. The germline V gene encodes CDR1 MNHEY and CDR2 SVGAGI. The CDR3 is 15 residues long.

This chain connects TRBV3-1 to TRBJ1-1; TCRdb's D call of TRBD1 is untestable without DNA. This CDR3 is built from 14 residues. Germline V CDR1 and CDR2: LGHDT, YNNKEL (reference sequence). CDR3 residues: CASSPDGGYTEAFF.

The rearrangement uses TRBV12-3 or TRBV12-4 and TRBJ1-2; the TCRdb D gene call, TRBD1, has no DNA to confirm it. The CDR3 covers 14 residues. This CDR3 reads CASTPLTGNYGYTF.

V is TRBV14 and J is TRBJ2-2; no DNA is available, so the TRBD1 call from TCRdb remains unchecked. The germline CDR1 and CDR2 sequences are SGHDN and FVKESK. CDR3 length equals 12 residues. The CDR3 spells CASGTGIGELFF. Supplemented by reference TRBV14 and TRBJ2-2, the full variable domain reads EAGVTQFPSHSVIEKGQTVTLRCDPISGHDNLYWYRRVMGKEIKFLLHFVKESKQDESGMPNNRFLAERTGGTYSTLKVQPAELEDSGVYFCASGTGIGELFFGEGSRLTVL.

The chain has TRBV29-1 and TRBJ2-7. The CDR3 covers 11 residues. The germline V gene has CDR1 SQVTM and CDR2 ANQGSEA. CDR3 protein: CSVSDAYEQYF.

The chain is built from TRBV28 and TRBJ1-2; TCRdb lists TRBD1, though no DNA is available to test this call. This CDR3 comprises 13 residues. Germline lookup yields CDR1 MDHEN and CDR2 SYDVKM. The CDR3 loop reads CATQGVANYGYTF.

This chain links TRBV18 with TRBJ2-7; TCRdb names TRBD2, which stays unverified in the absence of DNA. This CDR3 comprises 15 residues. Germline V lookup: CDR1 KGHSH, CDR2 LQKENI. CDR3 sequence reads: CASSPPTSGGYEQYF.

CDR3 residues: CAWGTLAGGSGELFF. The rearrangement uses TRBV30 and TRBJ2-2; TCRdb selects TRBD2, and the lack of DNA leaves this call unchecked. Germline V lookup: CDR1 GTSNPN, CDR2 SVGIG (reference sequence). The CDR3 totals 15 residues.